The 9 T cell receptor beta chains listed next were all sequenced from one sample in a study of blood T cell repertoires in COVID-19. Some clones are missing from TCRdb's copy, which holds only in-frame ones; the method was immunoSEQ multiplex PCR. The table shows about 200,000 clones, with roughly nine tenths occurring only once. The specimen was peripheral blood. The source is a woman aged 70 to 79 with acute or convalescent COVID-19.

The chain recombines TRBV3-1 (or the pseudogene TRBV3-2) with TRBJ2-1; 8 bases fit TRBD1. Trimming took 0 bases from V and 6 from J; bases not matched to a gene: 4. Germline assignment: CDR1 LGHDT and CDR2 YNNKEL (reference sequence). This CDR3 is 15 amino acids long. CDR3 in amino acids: CASSQDQGQGNEQFF. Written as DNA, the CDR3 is TGTGCCAGCAGCCAAGATCAAGGACAGGGCAATGAGCAGTTCTTC.

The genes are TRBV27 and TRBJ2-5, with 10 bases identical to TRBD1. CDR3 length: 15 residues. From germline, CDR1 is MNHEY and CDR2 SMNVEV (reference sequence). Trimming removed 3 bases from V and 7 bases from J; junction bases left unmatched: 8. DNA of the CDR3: TGTGCCAGCAGTTTGTTGGGACAGGGGCAATTGACCCAGTACTTC. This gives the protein CASSLLGQGQLTQYF.

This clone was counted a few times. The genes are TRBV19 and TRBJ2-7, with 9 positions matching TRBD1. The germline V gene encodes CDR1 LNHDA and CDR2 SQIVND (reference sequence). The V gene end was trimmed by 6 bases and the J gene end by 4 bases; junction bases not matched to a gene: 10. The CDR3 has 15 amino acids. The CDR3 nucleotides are TGTGCCAGTAGCCGCTTTCGACAGGGGGGTTACGAGCAGTACTTC. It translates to CASSRFRQGGYEQYF.

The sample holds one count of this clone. The CDR3 sequence is CASSLAAGRKAFF. The CDR3 DNA follows: TGTGCCAGCAGCTTAGCGGCAGGGCGAAAAGCTTTCTTT. This rearrangement joins TRBV7-9 to TRBJ1-1; D might be TRBD1 (5 bases). Trimming shortened V by 0 bases and J by 9 bases, and 11 bases separated the two germline ends. Germline assignment: CDR1 SEHNR and CDR2 FQNEAQ (reference sequence). The CDR3 spans 13 residues.

The CDR3 is CASSLVARTGGETQYF. The CDR3 nucleotides read TGCGCCAGCAGCTTGGTGGCAAGGACAGGCGGTGAGACCCAGTACTTC. This chain connects TRBV5-1 to TRBJ2-5; 7 bases line up with TRBD1. The CDR3 consists of 16 residues. CDR1 and CDR2 from the germline V gene are SGHRS and YFSETQ. Trimming removed 0 bases from V and 5 bases from J; junction bases left unmatched: 10.

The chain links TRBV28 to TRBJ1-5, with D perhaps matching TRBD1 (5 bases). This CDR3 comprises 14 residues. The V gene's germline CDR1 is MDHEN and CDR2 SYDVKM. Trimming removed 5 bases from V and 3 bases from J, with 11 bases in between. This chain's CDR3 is CASSRRDSNQPQHF. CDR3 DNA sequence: TGTGCCAGCAGTCGCAGGGATTCCAATCAGCCCCAGCATTTT.

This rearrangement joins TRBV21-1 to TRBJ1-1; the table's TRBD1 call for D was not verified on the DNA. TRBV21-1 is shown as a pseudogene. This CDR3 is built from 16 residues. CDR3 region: CASTEDSDRENTEAFF. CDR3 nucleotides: TGTGCCAGCACCGAGGACTCGGACAGGGAGAACACTGAAGCTTTCTTT.

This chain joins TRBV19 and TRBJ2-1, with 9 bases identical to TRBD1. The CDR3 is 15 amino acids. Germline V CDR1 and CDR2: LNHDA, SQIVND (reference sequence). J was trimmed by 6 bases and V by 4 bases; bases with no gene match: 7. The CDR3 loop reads CASSKPGQGGNEQFF. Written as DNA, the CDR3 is TGTGCCAGTAGTAAACCGGGACAGGGCGGCAATGAGCAGTTCTTC.

The CDR3 is CASSWGRGALKDEQFF. CDR3 DNA sequence: TGCGCCAGCAGCTGGGGGCGGGGGGCATTAAAGGATGAGCAGTTCTTC. This sequence joins TRBV5-1 and TRBJ2-1; 8 bases are shared with TRBD2. In germline, CDR1 is SGHRS, CDR2 YFSETQ. CDR3 length: 16 amino acids. The V gene end was trimmed by 3 bases and the J gene end by 8 bases; junction bases not matched to a gene: 13.